This TCR beta chain was retrieved from a study of CD8 T cells in Susac syndrome. An amount of RNA that ranged from roughly 0.5 to 1 ug was reverse transcribed with random hexamers. From the immunoSEQ multiplex PCR reads, TCRdb called clonotypes with MiXCR, one entry per CDR3 protein. Of 25,000 to 30,000 distinct CDR3 sequences listed, around 95% were seen once; the top ten hold 0.27%. Controls matched for age and sex were healthy donors. The CDR3 is made up of 19 amino acids. The trim removed 4 bases at V and 0 bases at J, leaving 18 bases unmatched. Germline loops: CDR1 PRHDT, CDR2 FYEKMQ (reference sequence).

Sequences were obtained from CD8+ T cells from PBMCs. The chain couples TRBV13 to TRBJ2-7; 7 bases are a match to TRBD1. The source of this sequence is a human donor in good health. The CDR3: CASSSTGDSDRTYSYEQYF. In nucleotides, the CDR3 is TGTGCCAGCAGCTCTACCGGGGACAGTGACCGTACTTACTCCTACGAGCAGTACTTC.